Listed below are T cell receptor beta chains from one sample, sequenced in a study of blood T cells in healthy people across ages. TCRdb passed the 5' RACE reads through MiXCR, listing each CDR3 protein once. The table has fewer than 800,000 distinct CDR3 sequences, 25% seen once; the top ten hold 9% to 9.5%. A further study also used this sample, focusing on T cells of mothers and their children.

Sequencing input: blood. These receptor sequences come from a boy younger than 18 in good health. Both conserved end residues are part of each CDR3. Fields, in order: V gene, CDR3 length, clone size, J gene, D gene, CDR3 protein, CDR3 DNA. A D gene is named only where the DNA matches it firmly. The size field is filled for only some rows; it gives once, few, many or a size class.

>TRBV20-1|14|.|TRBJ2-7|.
CSARVGANPYEQYF
TGCAGTGCTAGAGTCGGCGCAAACCCTTACGAGCAGTACTTC
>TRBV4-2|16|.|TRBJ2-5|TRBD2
CASSRGLAGGNETQYF
TGTGCCAGCAGCCGGGGACTAGCGGGGGGTAACGAGACCCAGTACTTC
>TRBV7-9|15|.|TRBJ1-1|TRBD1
CASSTGDSWNTEAFF
TGTGCCAGCAGCACCGGGGACAGTTGGAACACTGAAGCTTTCTTT
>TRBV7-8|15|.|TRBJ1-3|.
CASSSGLSSGNTIYF
TGTGCCAGCAGCTCAGGACTGAGCTCTGGAAACACCATATATTTT
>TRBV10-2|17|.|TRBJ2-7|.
CASSEIPGLSSSYEQYF
TGCGCCAGCAGCGAAATCCCGGGACTCTCCAGCTCCTACGAGCAGTACTTC
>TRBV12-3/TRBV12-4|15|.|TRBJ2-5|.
CASSPGDKNQETQYF
TGTGCCAGCAGTCCCGGGGACAAGAACCAAGAGACCCAGTACTTC
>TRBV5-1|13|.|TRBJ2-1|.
CASSREEGNEQFF
TGCGCCAGCAGCAGGGAAGAGGGCAATGAGCAGTTCTTC
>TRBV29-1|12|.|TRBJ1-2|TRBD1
CSVEMTGHGYTF
TGCAGCGTTGAAATGACAGGGCATGGCTACACCTTC
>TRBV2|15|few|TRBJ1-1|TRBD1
CASSDPTGRNTETFF
TGTGCCAGCAGTGACCCGACAGGGAGGAACACTGAAACTTTCTTT
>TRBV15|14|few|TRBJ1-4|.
CATSPGLANEKLFF
TGTGCCACCAGTCCGGGGTTGGCTAATGAAAAACTGTTTTTT
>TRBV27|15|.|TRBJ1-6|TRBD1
CASSPGVGGSSPLHF
TGTGCCAGCAGTCCCGGGGTAGGGGGCTCTTCACCCCTCCACTTT
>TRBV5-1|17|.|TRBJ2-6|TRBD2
CASSLGGSGTGANALTF
TGCGCCAGCAGCTTGGGGGGCAGCGGGACTGGGGCCAACGCCCTGACTTTC
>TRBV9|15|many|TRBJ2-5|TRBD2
CASSWTSGGGETQYF
TGTGCCAGCAGCTGGACTAGCGGGGGGGGAGAGACCCAGTACTTC
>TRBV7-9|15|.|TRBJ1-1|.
CASSPRTAPGTEAFF
TGTGCCAGCAGCCCCCGGACCGCCCCGGGCACTGAAGCTTTCTTT
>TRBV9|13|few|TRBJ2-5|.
CASEGGGRETQYF
TGTGCCAGCGAAGGCGGAGGGAGGGAGACCCAGTACTTC
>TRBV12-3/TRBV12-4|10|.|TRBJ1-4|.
CASEGEKLFF
TGTGCCAGCGAGGGAGAAAAACTGTTTTTT
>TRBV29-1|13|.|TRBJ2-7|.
CSAMDTGTYEQYF
TGCAGCGCCATGGACACCGGGACCTACGAGCAGTACTTC
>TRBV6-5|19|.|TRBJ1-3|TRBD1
CASSYWYTGEVPHGNTIYF
TGTGCCAGCAGTTACTGGTACACAGGGGAGGTTCCGCATGGAAACACCATATATTTT
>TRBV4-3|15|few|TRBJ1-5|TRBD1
CASSEGQNSNQPQHF
TGCGCCAGCAGCGAGGGACAGAATAGCAATCAGCCCCAGCATTTT
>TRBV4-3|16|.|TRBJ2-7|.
CASSQDIGLSYYEQCF
TGCGCCAGCAGCCAAGACATAGGTCTTTCCTACTACGAGCAGTGCTTC